The rows below give T cell receptor beta chains drawn from one sample of a study of memory CD4+ T cells and cytomegalovirus serostatus. The assay was immunoSEQ multiplex PCR, and TCRdb's table has in-frame clones only and misses some. The table includes 70,000 to 95,000 clones, around 80% detected once. The sample was memory CD4+ T cells from blood. These receptors originate from an adult in good health and CMV-seronegative. Both conserved end residues are part of each CDR3. D genes are given only for firm matches. Some rows mark clone size as missing; the rest say once, few, many or name a class of expanded clone.

V gene	clone size	D gene	J gene	CDR3 protein	CDR3 DNA
TRBV5-1	NA	NA	TRBJ1-6	CASSLVPVNSPLHF	TGCGCCAGCAGCTTGGTACCAGTTAATTCACCCCTCCACTTT
TRBV11-2	NA	NA	TRBJ2-3	CASSLETDTQYF	TGTGCCAGCAGCTTAGAAACAGATACGCAGTATTTT
TRBV6-5	NA	NA	TRBJ2-3	CATGRADTQYF	TGTGCCACCGGCCGGGCAGATACGCAGTATTTT
TRBV12-5	NA	NA	TRBJ1-1	CASGLVPGPNTEAFF	TGTGCTAGTGGTTTGGTACCTGGTCCGAACACTGAAGCTTTCTTT
TRBV7-8	NA	NA	TRBJ2-6	CASSLGQVSGANVLTF	TGTGCCAGCAGCTTAGGACAGGTCTCTGGGGCCAACGTCCTGACTTTC
TRBV28	NA	TRBD1	TRBJ1-2	CASRSPGQVYGYTF	TGTGCCAGCAGGTCCCCGGGACAGGTATATGGCTACACCTTC
TRBV28	NA	NA	TRBJ2-1	CASSSPGGVYNEQFF	TGTGCCAGCAGTTCCCCCGGCGGGGTATACAATGAGCAGTTCTTC
TRBV14	NA	TRBD2	TRBJ2-2	CASSQVILAGWTGELFF	TGTGCCAGCAGCCAAGTAATTCTAGCGGGGTGGACCGGGGAGCTGTTTTTT
TRBV5-1	NA	TRBD2	TRBJ2-3	CASSSGVAGGTDTQYF	TGCGCCAGCAGCTCGGGAGTAGCGGGGGGCACAGATACGCAGTATTTT
TRBV12-5	few	NA	TRBJ1-2	CASGFPTGFYGYTF	TGTGCTAGTGGTTTTCCAACAGGGTTCTATGGCTACACCTTC
TRBV7-7	NA	TRBD1	TRBJ2-5	CASSLDRGETQYF	TGTGCTAGCAGCTTAGACAGGGGAGAGACCCAGTACTTC
TRBV21-1	NA	NA	TRBJ1-5	CASSKGGGFEPQHF	TGTGCCAGCAGCAAAGGAGGTGGTTTTGAGCCCCAGCATTTT
TRBV6-6	NA	NA	TRBJ1-1	CASSDEGSEAFF	TGTGCCAGCAGCGACGAGGGGTCTGAAGCTTTCTTT
TRBV19	once	NA	TRBJ1-5	CASSSPGRIDQPQHF	TGTGCCAGTAGTTCTCCGGGACGGATAGATCAGCCCCAGCATTTT
TRBV27	few	NA	TRBJ2-2	CASSLVGANTGELFF	TGTGCCAGCAGTTTAGTGGGGGCCAACACCGGGGAGCTGTTTTTT
TRBV7-9	NA	NA	TRBJ1-2	CASSPPGTLYGYTF	TGTGCCAGCAGTCCCCCCGGGACACTCTATGGCTACACCTTC
TRBV30	NA	NA	TRBJ2-5	CAWSLWETQYF	TGTGCCTGGTCGCTATGGGAGACCCAGTACTTC
TRBV5-4	NA	NA	TRBJ2-3	CASTKSRGPSDTQYF	TGTGCCAGCACCAAATCTCGGGGGCCTAGTGATACGCAGTATTTT
TRBV5-1	NA	NA	TRBJ2-2	CASSLALGRRELFF	TGCGCCAGCAGCTTGGCCCTAGGACGCAGGGAGCTGTTTTTT
TRBV5-4	NA	NA	TRBJ2-5	CASSPGTIETQYF	TGTGCCAGCAGCCCTGGGACAATAGAGACCCAGTACTTC
TRBV6-1	NA	NA	TRBJ2-1	CASSEGHHGGNEQFF	TGTGCCAGCAGTGAAGGCCATCACGGAGGCAATGAGCAGTTCTTC
TRBV2	NA	TRBD2	TRBJ2-5	CAISPGGETQYF	TGTGCCATCTCCCCCGGGGGGGAGACCCAGTACTTC
TRBV5-1	NA	NA	TRBJ1-2	CASSLLGGRHNGYTF	TGCGCCAGCAGCCTATTGGGGGGACGGCACAATGGCTACACCTTC
TRBV11-1	NA	NA	TRBJ2-5	CASSFGGTEETQYF	TGTGCCAGCAGCTTTGGAGGGACGGAGGAGACCCAGTACTTC
TRBV18	few	TRBD1	TRBJ1-6	CASSPLGQVRSPLHF	TGTGCCAGCTCACCGCTAGGACAGGTCCGGTCACCCCTCCACTTT
TRBV19	NA	NA	TRBJ1-4	CASSIRGRPNEKLFF	TGTGCCAGTAGTATAAGAGGCCGGCCGAATGAAAAACTGTTTTTT
TRBV2	NA	NA	TRBJ2-7	CASSGGYEQYF	TGTGCCAGCAGTGGGGGCTACGAGCAGTACTTC
TRBV7-8	NA	NA	TRBJ1-1	CASSLPGPTEAFF	TGTGCCAGCAGCTTACCGGGGCCCACTGAAGCTTTCTTT
TRBV19	NA	NA	TRBJ1-5	CASSINKRSGTLGRQPQHF	TGTGCCAGTAGTATAAATAAGCGATCTGGAACCTTGGGTAGGCAGCCCCAGCATTTT
TRBV7-3	NA	TRBD1	TRBJ2-1	CASSPQGTGDPEQFF	TGTGCCAGCAGCCCACAAGGGACAGGGGACCCAGAGCAGTTCTTC
TRBV6-1	few	NA	TRBJ2-3	CASTRVADTQYF	TGTGCCAGCACCCGGGTAGCAGATACGCAGTATTTT
TRBV6-5	NA	NA	TRBJ1-1	CASSYSNRNTEAFF	TGTGCCAGCAGTTACTCTAATCGGAACACTGAAGCTTTCTTT
TRBV6-4	NA	NA	TRBJ2-1	CASSDAGAMLTEQFF	TGTGCCAGCAGTGACGCGGGGGCGATGCTCACGGAGCAGTTCTTC
TRBV6-5	few	NA	TRBJ1-2	CASSYSLGVGYGYTF	TGTGCCAGCAGTTACTCACTGGGGGTCGGCTATGGCTACACCTTC
TRBV29-1	once	NA	TRBJ2-2	CSAGLGTGELFF	TGCAGCGCCGGATTGGGCACCGGGGAGCTGTTTTTT
TRBV7-8	NA	TRBD2	TRBJ2-5	CASSLVAGVQETQYF	TGTGCCAGCAGCTTAGTCGCGGGGGTGCAAGAGACCCAGTACTTC
TRBV7-2	NA	NA	TRBJ1-4	CASSLGGGGANEKLFF	TGTGCCAGCAGCTTAGGAGGCGGGGGCGCGAATGAAAAACTGTTTTTT
TRBV20-1	few	NA	TRBJ1-5	CSAEGNQPQHF	TGCAGTGCGGAGGGCAATCAGCCCCAGCATTTT
TRBV5-1	once	NA	TRBJ2-1	CASSKDPNNEQFF	TGCGCCAGCAGCAAGGACCCTAACAATGAGCAGTTCTTC
TRBV9	NA	NA	TRBJ1-2	CASSVEGRLNYGYTF	TGTGCCAGCAGCGTAGAAGGTCGCCTTAACTATGGCTACACCTTC